This T cell receptor (beta chain) was retrieved from a study of Tregs in tolerant kidney transplant recipients. Study-level points and caveats: Activated donor B cell expansion appeared to reveal the most relevant donor-specific TCRbeta repertoire.

Method: immunoSEQ multiplex PCR; TCRdb's copy keeps in-frame clones and lacks some. The repertoire includes 95,000 or so clones, approximately 93% of them detected once, and roughly 1.5% sits in the top ten. As regards this clone: Its antigen is unidentified.

Related graft donors supplied nonmyeloablative bone marrow transplants, and mixed chimerism was transient. CDR3 size: 15 residues. Germline V gene data show CDR1 as MNHEY and CDR2 as SVGAGI. V was trimmed by 5 bases and J by 4 bases, leaving 17 bases between them. This specimen consisted of CD4+ T cells from blood (PBMCs), obtained 12 months after the transplant. The chain joins TRBV6-5 to TRBJ2-5; possible D gene TRBD2, 6 bases. This receptor was taken from a human patient who received a combined kidney and bone marrow transplant. The T cells may come from the graft donor. In DNA, the CDR3 is TGTGCCAGCAGTATTTTTCGCGGGACGGGAGAGACCCAGTACTTC. Its translation: CASSIFRGTGETQYF.